The clone carrying this TCR beta chain has only a few counts. TCRdb redid the calling of the RT-PCR reads with MiXCR, one entry per CDR3 protein. The data contain some 150,000 distinct CDR3 sequences, 37% of them singletons. This CDR3 has 16 amino acids. The V gene end was trimmed by 5 bases and the J gene end by 2 bases; junction bases not matched to a gene: 7. Germline V gene data show CDR1 as SGHTA and CDR2 as FQGNSA. The sample comes from a study of patients and donors after allogeneic stem cell transplantation. The TCR originated in a human donor who was either an allogeneic HSCT recipient or a stem cell or donor lymphocyte infusion donor (not recorded which). It is not recorded whose cells these are; they may come from a transplant donor. Material for sequencing was blood, either unsorted or a sorted T cell fraction (not recorded which). The chain links TRBV7-2 to TRBJ2-3, with TRBD2 matching 10 bases. The CDR3 loop is CASSRRGLAITDTQYF. The CDR3 coding sequence is TGTGCCAGCAGCCGGAGGGGACTAGCGATCACAGATACGCAGTATTTT. The complete variable domain, with remaining parts taken from reference TRBV7-2 and TRBJ2-3, reads GAGVSQSPSNKVTEKGKDVELRCDPISGHTALYWYRQSLGQGLEFLIYFQGNSAPDKSGLPSDRFSAERTGGSVSTLTIQRTQQEDSAVYLCASSRRGLAITDTQYFGPGTRLTVL.